The 21 T cell receptor beta chains below all came from one sample that was sequenced in a study of CD8 T cells in ankylosing spondylitis. Study conclusions and caveats: Several highly homologous variants made up a TCR beta motif, and this motif appeared characteristic of ankylosing spondylitis blood.

TCRdb used MiXCR to reprocess the 5' RACE reads, holding one entry per CDR3 protein. The table shows around 540,000 distinct CDR3 sequences, with about 13% occurring only once. No antigen has been identified for these receptors. Sequencing used blood, either unsorted or a sorted T cell fraction (not recorded which). These TCRs come from a male donor with ankylosing spondylitis.

This clonotype was recorded only once. The rearrangement links TRBV20-1 to TRBJ2-1; 8 bases are a match to TRBD2. The CDR3 length is 14 residues. Germline loops: CDR1 DFQATT, CDR2 SNEGSKA (reference sequence). V trimming: 6 bases; J trimming: 8 bases; junction bases outside the gene matches: 12. In DNA form, the CDR3 reads TGCAGTGCCCAGTTAGCGGGATTCCTCGATGAGCAGTTCTTC. As protein: CSAQLAGFLDEQFF.

DNA for the CDR3: TGTGCCAGCAGCTACATAGCGGGAGGGCCAGGCAATGAGCAGTTCTTC. Translation: CASSYIAGGPGNEQFF. The chain recombines TRBV12-3 or TRBV12-4 with TRBJ2-1; the match to TRBD2 covers 11 bases. Trimming at V came to 6 bases and at J to 6 bases, leaving 10 bases not matched to a gene. The CDR3 sequence is 16 residues long.

This clonotype was picked up a small number of times. This chain uses TRBV12-5 with TRBJ2-2; D gene unclear. Trimming removed 3 bases at V and 1 base at J, with 15 bases between. The germline V gene has CDR1 LGHNT and CDR2 FRNRAP. CDR3 length: 17 amino acids. CDR3 coding DNA: TGTGCTAGTGGTTTAGGTTCCGGACGGCAGAACACCGGGGAGCTGTTTTTT. This codes for CASGLGSGRQNTGELFF.

This clonotype has just a few counts. DNA for the CDR3: TGTGCCAGCGGAAAAGGGGGTAGCAACGAGCAGTACGTC. Amino acid sequence: CASGKGGSNEQYV. The rearrangement links TRBV7-9 to TRBJ2-7; D is perhaps TRBD1 (6 bases). This CDR3 contains 13 residues. V lost 8 bases and J lost 5, with 16 bases in between. Germline CDR1 and CDR2: SEHNR and FQNEAQ (reference sequence).

The V and J genes are TRBV24-1 and TRBJ2-1, with TRBD2 matching 7 bases. The CDR3 runs 15 residues. V gave up 2 bases and J gave up 4 bases; unmatched junction bases: 4. The V gene's germline CDR1 is KGHDR and CDR2 SFDVKD. The CDR3 sequence: CATSDSLAVYNEQFF. CDR3 sequence (DNA): TGTGCCACCAGTGATTCCCTAGCGGTATACAATGAGCAGTTCTTC.

This sequence joins TRBV6-1 and TRBJ1-4; D ambiguous. V was cut by 0 bases and J by 7 bases, with 18 bases left in between. Germline CDR1 reads MNHNS; CDR2 reads SASEGT. This CDR3 comprises 17 residues. The CDR3 loop reads CASSEARFARYSEKLFF. Written as DNA, the CDR3 is TGTGCCAGCAGTGAAGCGCGTTTCGCCAGGTACTCTGAAAAACTGTTTTTT.

This clonotype has just a few counts. The chain carries TRBV3-1 and TRBJ2-5; D might be TRBD1 (5 bases). CDR1 LGHDT and CDR2 YNNKEL come from the germline V gene (reference sequence). The CDR3 has 13 amino acids. V lost 3 bases and J lost 2, with 7 bases in between. CDR3 loop: CASSQTAQETQYF. The CDR3 DNA reads as TGTGCCAGCAGCCAGACAGCGCAAGAGACCCAGTACTTC.

The rearrangement uses TRBV15 and TRBJ2-1, with 7 bases identical to TRBD1. The J segment lost 2 bases and the V segment lost 2 bases, leaving 9 bases of the junction unmatched. This CDR3 has 17 amino acids. Germline V CDR1 and CDR2: LNHNV, YYDKDF (reference sequence). The CDR3 here is CATSRLSGTATYNEQFF. CDR3 nucleotide sequence: TGTGCCACCAGCAGACTTTCCGGGACAGCGACCTACAATGAGCAGTTCTTC.

The chain uses TRBV5-1 and TRBJ1-1; the match to TRBD1 covers 9 bases. Germline V gene data show CDR1 as SGHRS and CDR2 as YFSETQ. The CDR3 covers 14 residues. With V trimmed by 3 bases and J by 5 bases, 5 bases remained unmatched. In nucleotides, the CDR3 is TGCGCCAGCAGCTCATCACAGGGGGCGACTGAAGCTTTCTTT. Translating it yields CASSSSQGATEAFF. The whole variable domain, filled in from reference TRBV5-1 and TRBJ1-1, reads KAGVTQTPRYLIKTRGQQVTLSCSPISGHRSVSWYQQTPGQGLQFLFEYFSETQRNKGNFPGRFSGRQFSNSRSEMNVSTLELGDSALYLCASSSSQGATEAFFGQGTRLTVV.

The CDR3 reads CASSFESGAEAFF. The DNA for the CDR3 is TGTGCCAGCAGTTTTGAAAGCGGGGCTGAAGCTTTCTTT. V gene TRBV12-3 or TRBV12-4 combines with J gene TRBJ1-1, with D hard to call. The CDR3 spans 13 residues. Trimming left V 3 bases short and J 6 bases short, with 11 bases between.

The chain employs TRBV19 and TRBJ2-2; D remains ambiguous. The V and J ends lost 2 bases and 4 bases respectively, with 8 bases between them. The length of the CDR3 is 14 residues. Germline CDR1 LNHDA, CDR2 SQIVND (reference sequence). In nucleotides, the CDR3 is TGTGCCAGTAGTATACCGCGCGCCACCGGGGAGCTGTTTTTT. Its translation is CASSIPRATGELFF.

V gene TRBV5-1 combines with J gene TRBJ2-5; D is undetermined. The CDR3 is made up of 16 amino acids. Trimming shortened V by 1 base and J by 1 base, and 14 bases separated the two germline ends. The germline CDR1 and CDR2 sequences are SGHRS and YFSETQ. The CDR3 loop is CASSLNLVGSQETQYF. CDR3 coding DNA: TGCGCCAGCAGCTTGAATTTAGTTGGAAGCCAAGAGACCCAGTACTTC.

The table lists this clonotype with a few counts. The chain joins TRBV18 to TRBJ2-7; 10 bases agree with TRBD1. Germline-derived CDR1 and CDR2 are KGHSH and LQKENI. This CDR3 has 16 amino acids. V lost 3 bases to trimming and J lost 7 bases; unmatched junction nucleotides: 12. CDR3 sequence: CASSPNRQGARVEQYF. The CDR3 DNA reads TGTGCCAGCTCACCTAATCGACAGGGGGCGAGGGTAGAGCAGTACTTC.

The J gene is TRBJ2-7, the V gene TRBV12-3 or TRBV12-4; 11 nucleotides align to TRBD2. The CDR3 runs to 14 residues. The V gene end was trimmed by 8 bases and the J gene end by 3 bases; junction bases not matched to a gene: 6. This CDR3 reads CASGRLAGNYEQYF. The CDR3 DNA sequence: TGTGCCAGCGGCCGACTAGCGGGGAACTACGAGCAGTACTTC.

This clonotype was seen a handful of times. The chain couples TRBV10-3 to TRBJ2-1, with 7 bases aligning to TRBD2. V lost 0 bases to trimming and J lost 0 bases; unmatched junction nucleotides: 8. The germline CDR1 and CDR2 sequences are ENHRY and SYGVKD. There are 18 residues in the CDR3. In nucleotides, the CDR3 is TGTGCCATCAGTGAGTCGCGAGGCGGGAGAAGCTCCTACAATGAGCAGTTCTTC. Its protein is CAISESRGGRSSYNEQFF.

This clonotype was detected only a few times. The rearrangement links TRBV20-1 to TRBJ1-5; D is unclear. The CDR3 runs 14 residues. Germline V gene sequence: CDR1 DFQATT, CDR2 SNEGSKA (reference sequence). The V and J ends lost 0 bases and 7 bases respectively, with 13 bases between them. DNA of the CDR3: TGCAGTGCTAGAGATTTGAGAGGGAGGCAGCCCCAGCATTTT. Its translation is CSARDLRGRQPQHF.

The table lists this clonotype with a few counts. This chain connects TRBV4-1 to TRBJ1-5; a possible D gene is TRBD1 (5 bases). The CDR3 has 16 amino acids. Germline V CDR1 and CDR2: MGHRA, YSYEKL. V shed 1 base and J shed 3 bases, with 13 bases lying between them. Here the CDR3 reads CASSQVPGFANQPQHF. CDR3 DNA sequence: TGCGCCAGCAGCCAAGTCCCAGGGTTCGCCAATCAGCCCCAGCATTTT.

This clonotype has ten or more counts. The chain has TRBV2 and TRBJ2-2; no clear D. The CDR3 contains 15 residues. Germline V gene sequence: CDR1 SNHLY, CDR2 FYNNEI. V shed 4 bases and J shed 0 bases, with 9 bases lying between them. CDR3 region: CASSGSVSNTGELFF. The CDR3 region has the DNA TGTGCCAGCAGTGGGTCTGTTTCGAACACCGGGGAGCTGTTTTTT.

Remarks on this clonotype: As the CDR3 is not closed by the conserved phenylalanine or tryptophan, this likely results from a read error. Because the CDR3's place on the DNA is in doubt, the DNA is left out and the CDR3 is given as listed by TCRdb. The chain combines TRBV25-1 with TRBJ2-7; TRBD2 is the table's D call and was not checked against the DNA. Germline V gene data show CDR1 as MGHDK and CDR2 as SYGVNS. Termini included, the CDR3 measures 11 amino acids. This CDR3 is CASLKVRTSLL.

In this sample, this clonotype turned up many times. The genes are TRBV11-2 and TRBJ2-3, with D uncertain. Germline V gene lookup returns CDR1 SGHAT and CDR2 FQNNGV. The CDR3 has 15 residues. With 1 base removed from V and 3 bases from J, the gap between germline ends came to 11 bases. In nucleotides, the CDR3 is TGTGCCAGCAGCTTAGTAGGGTATCCGACAGATACGCAGTATTTT. This codes for CASSLVGYPTDTQYF.

In DNA, the CDR3 is TGCAGTGCTCTTTCCGGCGGGGGGAACACTGAAGCTTTCTTT. Residues: CSALSGGGNTEAFF. The chain joins TRBV20-1 to TRBJ1-1; tentatively, D is TRBD1 (5 bases). Germline loops: CDR1 DFQATT, CDR2 SNEGSKA (reference sequence). The CDR3 covers 14 residues. Trimming left V 5 bases short and J 1 base short, with 14 bases between.